Listed here are 19 T cell receptor beta chains from one sample, sequenced in a study of blood T cell repertoires in COVID-19. The table came from immunoSEQ multiplex PCR; TCRdb's copy has only in-frame clones and leaves some out. The sample holds under 300,000 clones, around 90% seen once. The sequenced material came from PBMCs or T cells enriched from blood (not recorded which). These TCRs come from a human donor in a cohort exposed to, infected with or recovered from COVID-19 (not recorded which). The donor label of this sample is uncertain.

V is TRBV29-1 and J is TRBJ2-7; D possibly corresponds to TRBD2 (5 bases). The CDR3 loop spans 11 amino acids. V was shortened by 5 bases and J by 3 bases, with 8 bases between the two germline ends. Germline-derived CDR1 and CDR2 are SQVTM and ANQGSEA. CDR3 in DNA: TGCAGCGTTAACGAGGGCTACGAGCAGTACTTC. Amino acid sequence: CSVNEGYEQYF.

This clone was recorded a few times. CDR3 residues: CASSSLPGDRNSTEAFF. The CDR3 DNA reads as TGTGCCAGCAGCTCATTGCCGGGTGACAGGAATTCCACTGAAGCTTTCTTT. This chain uses TRBV7-3 with TRBJ1-1; perhaps TRBD1 as D (6 bases). From germline, CDR1 is SGHTA and CDR2 FQGTGA. V was trimmed by 4 bases and J by 4 bases, leaving 22 bases between them. The CDR3 sequence is 17 residues long.

This chain uses TRBV2 with TRBJ2-2; 10 bases are shared with TRBD1. The CDR3 runs 15 residues. V shed 7 bases and J 2 bases; nucleotides not matched to a gene: 4. Germline V gene data show CDR1 as SNHLY and CDR2 as FYNNEI. For the CDR3, the DNA is TGTGCCAGCAACAGACAGGGGGCCAACACCGGGGAGCTGTTTTTT. Its protein is CASNRQGANTGELFF.

The chain employs TRBV4-3 and TRBJ2-7; weak D call: TRBD2 (6 bases). Per the germline V gene, CDR1 is LGHNA and CDR2 is YSLEER. V was cut by 1 base and J by 4 bases, with 14 bases left in between. This CDR3 comprises 15 residues. This CDR3 reads CASSQVRGVWYEQYF. For the CDR3, the DNA is TGCGCCAGCAGCCAAGTGCGGGGCGTATGGTACGAGCAGTACTTC.

The CDR3 DNA sequence: TGTGCCAGCGGACAGGGAGACGAGCAGTACTTC. Amino acid sequence: CASGQGDEQYF. The J gene is TRBJ2-7, the V gene TRBV9; 8 bases are shared with TRBD1. CDR1 is SGDLS and CDR2 is YYNGEE in the germline V gene. V was pared by 7 bases and J by 5 bases, with 2 bases of the junction left unmatched. The CDR3 is made up of 11 amino acids.

This sequence joins TRBV2 and TRBJ1-1, with D possibly being TRBD1 (5 bases). CDR3 length equals 13 residues. Germline CDR1 and CDR2: SNHLY and FYNNEI. Deletions cut 3 bases from V and 6 bases from J, with 11 bases between. CDR3: CASSEGGEAEAFF. The CDR3, as DNA: TGTGCCAGCAGTGAGGGGGGGGAGGCTGAAGCTTTCTTT.

This clone was observed a few times. The rearrangement links TRBV2 to TRBJ1-3; possible D gene TRBD1, 6 bases. The CDR3 has 15 residues. Germline loops: CDR1 SNHLY, CDR2 FYNNEI. Trimming cost V 6 bases and J 4 bases, with 16 bases left between them. CDR3: CASRGTGNYGNTIYF. The CDR3 coding sequence is TGTGCCAGCAGGGGTACAGGGAATTACGGAAACACCATATATTTT.

J is TRBJ1-5 and V is TRBV10-3, with D perhaps matching TRBD1 (5 bases). CDR1 and CDR2 from the germline V gene are ENHRY and SYGVKD. Trimming stripped 5 bases from V and 5 bases from J, with 13 bases between. CDR3 length: 14 amino acids. In nucleotides, the CDR3 is TGTGCCATCAGTTTGGGGCCGGGGGATCAGCCCCAGCATTTT. Amino acids: CAISLGPGDQPQHF.

J is TRBJ2-2 and V is TRBV10-2; no firm D call. This CDR3 is built from 14 residues. Germline values: CDR1 WSHSY, CDR2 SAAADI. Trimming took 2 bases from V and 6 from J, leaving 10 bases between them. For the CDR3, the DNA is TGCGCCAGCAGTGAGGCACCAGGCCCCGGGGAGCTGTTTTTT. This sequence encodes CASSEAPGPGELFF.

J is TRBJ1-2 and V is TRBV5-1; TRBD1 might be the D (5 bases). Germline V gene sequence: CDR1 SGHRS, CDR2 YFSETQ. V shed 0 bases and J shed 3 bases, with 12 bases lying between them. This CDR3 has 15 residues. The CDR3 sequence is CASSLVFGGDYGYTF. CDR3 coding DNA: TGCGCCAGCAGCTTGGTTTTCGGGGGGGACTATGGCTACACCTTC.

V gene TRBV10-3 combines with J gene TRBJ1-6; D gene unclear. This CDR3 contains 15 residues. Germline loops: CDR1 ENHRY, CDR2 SYGVKD. V shed 8 bases and J shed 0 bases, with 11 bases lying between them. The CDR3 DNA follows: TGTGCCATCTCCACAGACCGCTCCTATAATTCACCCCTCCACTTT. Protein: CAISTDRSYNSPLHF.

This CDR3 reads CASKGGLNYEQYF. CDR3 DNA: TGTGCCAGCAAAGGGGGCCTTAACTACGAGCAGTACTTC. The chain employs TRBV2 and TRBJ2-7; 7 bases map to TRBD1. Germline CDR1 and CDR2: SNHLY and FYNNEI. The ends lost 7 bases at V and 3 bases at J; junction bases unmatched: 6. The CDR3 consists of 13 residues.

The chain couples TRBV7-6 to TRBJ2-7; possibly TRBD1 for D (6 bases). Germline V gene data show CDR1 as SGHVS and CDR2 as FNYEAQ. With 5 bases removed from V and 1 base from J, the gap between germline ends came to 15 bases. CDR3 size: 15 residues. CDR3 loop: CASSPDRDKSYEQYF. The CDR3 DNA reads as TGTGCCAGCAGCCCGGATCGGGACAAGTCCTACGAGCAGTACTTC.

This clone has a single count. V is TRBV4-1 and J is TRBJ2-3; TRBD1 agrees at 7 bases. This CDR3 is built from 17 residues. Per the germline V gene, CDR1 is MGHRA and CDR2 is YSYEKL. The trim removed 2 bases at V and 5 bases at J, leaving 13 bases unmatched. The CDR3 nucleotides are TGCGCCAGCAGCCAATGGGGGTTACACAGGGGTGGAGATACGCAGTATTTT. It is translated as CASSQWGLHRGGDTQYF.

The chain has TRBV28 and TRBJ1-5, with D possibly being TRBD1 (6 bases). CDR3 length: 15 amino acids. The germline gives CDR1 MDHEN, CDR2 SYDVKM. Trimming took 6 bases from V and 0 from J, leaving 12 bases between them. In DNA form, the CDR3 reads TGTGCCAGCAGCTATGGACAGCATAGCAATCAGCCCCAGCATTTT. This translates into CASSYGQHSNQPQHF.

J is TRBJ2-7 and V is TRBV7-2; 8 nucleotides match TRBD1. With 5 bases clipped from V and 3 bases from J, the junction kept 6 bases outside the gene matches. CDR1 and CDR2 (germline): SGHTA, FQGNSA. This CDR3 comprises 14 residues. The CDR3 sequence is CASSVGQGLYEQYF. The CDR3 DNA sequence: TGTGCCAGCAGCGTAGGACAGGGTCTCTACGAGCAGTACTTC.

The chain links TRBV12-3 or TRBV12-4 to TRBJ2-1; maybe TRBD1 (6 bases). The CDR3 length is 13 residues. Trimming pared 8 bases from V and 7 bases from J, leaving 15 bases between. The CDR3 DNA sequence: TGTGCCAGCTTAAAAGGGGGTAAAAATGAGCAGTTCTTC. It codes for CASLKGGKNEQFF.

This chain connects TRBV7-9 to TRBJ2-2; perhaps TRBD1 as D (5 bases). The CDR3 extends over 16 amino acids. Looked up from germline, CDR1 is SEHNR and CDR2 is FQNEAQ (reference sequence). V was trimmed by 2 bases and J by 5 bases, leaving 15 bases between them. The CDR3 nucleotides are TGTGCCAGCAGCTTACGGGCGGACATCGGGACCGGGGAGCTGTTTTTT. Protein product: CASSLRADIGTGELFF.

The J gene is TRBJ2-2, the V gene TRBV7-2; D is unresolved. The CDR3 runs to 14 residues. Germline V lookup: CDR1 SGHTA, CDR2 FQGNSA. The V gene lost 7 bases and the J gene lost 0 bases, with 9 bases spanning the gap. The CDR3 nucleotides read TGTGCCAGCACCACATACGCGAACACCGGGGAGCTGTTTTTT. Translating it yields CASTTYANTGELFF.